What follows describes a single T cell receptor beta chain. The CDR3 spans 17 residues. J was trimmed by 2 bases and V by 3 bases; bases with no gene match: 7. CDR1 and CDR2 (germline): SGHTA, FQGNSA. The data were obtained in a study of T cell changes during pregnancy in multiple sclerosis. Using immunoSEQ multiplex PCR, the repertoire was profiled, and TCRdb retains in-frame clones only, with some absent. The table has 60,000 to 70,000 clones, about nine tenths seen once. Here the sequenced sample was peripheral blood, taken in the second trimester of pregnancy. The chain links TRBV7-2 to TRBJ2-7; 13 nucleotides agree with TRBD2. This clonotype was sampled from a female donor in good health, enrolled as a control in a pregnancy study. CDR3 bases: TGTGCCAGCAGCTTCGGCCCTACTAGCGGGAGGGCCTACGAGCAGTACTTC. It codes for CASSFGPTSGRAYEQYF.